This entry lists 19 T cell receptor beta chains sequenced from one sample in a study of OX40 agonist ivuxolimab in advanced cancers. The table came from immunoSEQ multiplex PCR; TCRdb's copy has only in-frame clones and leaves some out. The data hold more than 65,000 clones, with approximately 90% observed a single time. The input for sequencing was CD4+ or CD8+ T cells sorted from blood, taken in a trial of the OX40 agonist ivuxolimab. The receptors originated from an adult with an advanced solid tumor such as melanoma, head and neck, liver or kidney cancer.

The chain combines TRBV28 with TRBJ1-4; D is uncertain. CDR1 is MDHEN and CDR2 is SYDVKM in the germline V gene. Trimming shortened V by 5 bases and J by 8 bases, and 9 bases separated the two germline ends. The CDR3 consists of 12 residues. The CDR3 DNA sequence: TGTGCCAGCAGTCCCTCGGGGGAAAAACTGTTTTTT. This translates into CASSPSGEKLFF.

The chain links TRBV18 to TRBJ1-2, with 7 positions matching TRBD1. The germline V gene has CDR1 KGHSH and CDR2 LQKENI. J lost 5 bases, V lost 3 bases, and 3 bases had no gene match. This CDR3 is built from 13 residues. The DNA for the CDR3 is TGTGCCAGCTCACCCCAGGGGGGGTATGGCTACACCTTC. Translated: CASSPQGGYGYTF.

The chain joins TRBV9 to TRBJ1-3; TRBD1 is a possible D gene (5 bases). The germline V gene has CDR1 SGDLS and CDR2 YYNGEE. With 0 bases removed from V and 4 bases from J, the gap between germline ends came to 11 bases. CDR3 size: 15 residues. The CDR3 spells CASSVATGPGNTIYF. Written as DNA, the CDR3 is TGTGCCAGCAGCGTAGCTACGGGGCCCGGAAACACCATATATTTT.

The genes are TRBV11-3 and TRBJ2-1; D uncertain. Trimming pared 5 bases from V and 0 bases from J, leaving 5 bases between. The CDR3 spans 13 residues. Germline loops: CDR1 SGHNT, CDR2 YENEEA. This CDR3 is CASSLISYNEQFF. The CDR3 coding sequence is TGTGCCAGCAGCCTGATCTCCTACAATGAGCAGTTCTTC.

V gene TRBV7-8 combines with J gene TRBJ1-4; D is unclear. V lost 4 bases and J lost 2, with 20 bases in between. There are 18 residues in the CDR3. Germline CDR1 reads SGHVS; CDR2 reads FQNEAQ. DNA for the CDR3: TGTGCCAGCAGCTCCCAGAGGACTGGAATGGGCACTAATGAAAAACTGTTTTTT. Translating gives CASSSQRTGMGTNEKLFF.

The rearrangement links TRBV18 to TRBJ1-5; weak D call: TRBD1 (6 bases). The CDR3 loop spans 15 amino acids. Trimming removed 3 bases from V and 1 base from J, with 10 bases in between. Per germline, CDR1 KGHSH and CDR2 LQKENI. The chain's CDR3 is CASSPLGGSNQPQHF. The CDR3 region has the DNA TGTGCCAGCTCACCCTTAGGGGGGAGCAATCAGCCCCAGCATTTT. Together with reference TRBV18 and TRBJ1-5, the CDR3 gives the full variable domain: NAGVMQNPRHLVRRRGQEARLRCSPMKGHSHVYWYRQLPEEGLKFMVYLQKENIIDESGMPKERFSAEFPKEGPSILRIQQVVRGDSAAYFCASSPLGGSNQPQHFGDGTRLSIL.

The CDR3 sequence: CASSLAGRGVNYGYTF. DNA of the CDR3: TGTGCCAGCAGCTTAGCCGGCCGGGGGGTTAACTATGGCTACACCTTC. The chain couples TRBV11-1 to TRBJ1-2; TRBD1 is a possible D gene (5 bases). Per the germline V gene, CDR1 is SGHAT and CDR2 is FQDESV (reference sequence). The CDR3 covers 16 residues. V shed 0 bases and J shed 1 base, with 12 bases lying between them.

The V and J genes are TRBV18 and TRBJ1-2, with 9 nucleotides matching TRBD1. Germline V gives CDR1 KGHSH, CDR2 LQKENI. V dropped 4 bases and J dropped 7; count of bases not matched to a gene: 10. The CDR3 has 15 amino acids. For the CDR3, the DNA is TGTGCCAGCTCACTGCGGGACAGGGACTTGGGTGGCTACACCTTC. Translating it yields CASSLRDRDLGGYTF.

This chain connects TRBV6-5 to TRBJ2-3; D is ambiguous. CDR1 and CDR2 (germline): MNHEY, SVGAGI. CDR3 size: 12 residues. The V and J ends lost 6 bases and 6 bases respectively, with 10 bases between them. The CDR3 here is CASRAPGDTQYF. The CDR3 bases are TGTGCCAGCAGGGCACCTGGGGATACGCAGTATTTT.

The chain carries TRBV19 and TRBJ1-1; D unresolved. Germline CDR1 reads LNHDA; CDR2 reads SQIVND (reference sequence). CDR3 size: 14 residues. V shed 1 base and J shed 7 bases, with 13 bases lying between them. In DNA, the CDR3 is TGTGCCAGTAGTATAGGCGACGTAGCCGTTGAAGCTTTCTTT. Amino acid sequence: CASSIGDVAVEAFF.

The rearrangement joins TRBV10-3 to TRBJ2-6; D unresolved. This CDR3 region has 15 residues. Germline lookup yields CDR1 ENHRY and CDR2 SYGVKD. The V gene lost 4 bases and the J gene lost 0 bases, with 7 bases spanning the gap. The CDR3 DNA is TGTGCCATCAGTGGTGCCACCTCTGGGGCCAACGTCCTGACTTTC. Translated: CAISGATSGANVLTF.

The chain links TRBV5-8 to TRBJ1-2, with 9 bases aligning to TRBD1. CDR1 is SGHTS and CDR2 is YDEGEE in the germline V gene. The V and J ends lost 4 bases and 2 bases, in that order; junction bases with no gene match: 3. The CDR3 spans 14 residues. CDR3 sequence: CASSIGTGNYGYTF. In nucleotides, the CDR3 is TGTGCCAGCAGCATAGGGACAGGGAACTATGGCTACACCTTC. The complete variable domain, with remaining parts taken from reference TRBV5-8 and TRBJ1-2, reads EAGVTQSPTHLIKTRGQQATLRCSPISGHTSVYWYQQALGLGLQFLLWYDEGEERNRGNFPPRFSGRQFPNYSSELNVNALELEDSALYLCASSIGTGNYGYTFGSGTRLTVV.

This chain uses TRBV11-2 with TRBJ1-4; TRBD1 might be the D (5 bases). Germline CDR1 reads SGHAT; CDR2 reads FQNNGV. The V gene lost 1 base and the J gene lost 3 bases, with 12 bases spanning the gap. CDR3 length: 16 residues. CDR3 sequence (DNA): TGTGCCAGCAGCTTAGGGCCGACAGTCGCTAATGAAAAACTGTTTTTT. Encoded protein: CASSLGPTVANEKLFF. Full variable domain (outside the CDR3, taken from reference TRBV11-2 and TRBJ1-4): EAGVAQSPRYKIIEKRQSVAFWCNPISGHATLYWYQQILGQGPKLLIQFQNNGVVDDSQLPKDRFSAERLKGVDSTLKIQPAKLEDSAVYLCASSLGPTVANEKLFFGSGTQLSVL.

The chain combines TRBV11-3 with TRBJ2-7, with TRBD1 matching over 8 bases. CDR1 is SGHNT and CDR2 is YENEEA in the germline V gene. The CDR3 has 14 residues. V trimming: 3 bases; J trimming: 5 bases; junction bases outside the gene matches: 6. The CDR3 spells CASSLTGAWDEQYF. CDR3 sequence (DNA): TGTGCCAGCAGCTTGACAGGGGCTTGGGACGAGCAGTACTTC.

The rearrangement joins TRBV5-1 to TRBJ1-2; 7 bases line up with TRBD1. J gave up 3 bases and V 0 bases, and 8 bases lay outside the gene matches. The germline CDR1 and CDR2 sequences are SGHRS and YFSETQ. This CDR3 spans 16 amino acids. The CDR3 sequence is CASSLVRQGYDYGYTF. The CDR3 coding sequence is TGCGCCAGCAGCTTGGTGAGACAGGGTTACGACTATGGCTACACCTTC.

This clone was observed a few times. V gene TRBV6-1 combines with J gene TRBJ2-7; D remains unclear. Germline V CDR1 and CDR2: MNHNS, SASEGT. CDR3 length equals 15 residues. Trimming shortened V by 4 bases and J by 0 bases, and 13 bases separated the two germline ends. In DNA, the CDR3 is TGTGCCAGCAGTGGGCGGTCGACAAGCTCCTACGAGCAGTACTTC. Translating it yields CASSGRSTSSYEQYF.

CDR3 in DNA: TGTGCCAGCAGCTTAGATGCGCAGGGAGAAAAACTGTTTTTT. Its protein product is CASSLDAQGEKLFF. The gene calls are TRBV7-9 and TRBJ1-4; D possibly corresponds to TRBD1 (5 bases). Germline assignment: CDR1 SEHNR and CDR2 FQNEAQ (reference sequence). V was pared by 1 base and J by 8 bases, with 11 bases between. CDR3 length: 14 residues.

This clone has only a few counts. The CDR3: CASSDSHDPAAQHF. CDR3 nucleotides: TGCGCCAGCAGTGATTCACACGATCCGGCAGCCCAGCATTTT. The V and J genes are TRBV10-1 and TRBJ1-5; D gene uncertain. Looked up from germline, CDR1 is WNHNN and CDR2 is SYGVQD (reference sequence). The CDR3 loop spans 14 amino acids. V dropped 3 bases and J dropped 11 bases, with 17 bases sitting between them.

The chain links TRBV7-8 to TRBJ1-2, with TRBD1 matching over 8 bases. CDR1 SGHVS and CDR2 FQNEAQ come from the germline V gene. V dropped 5 bases and J dropped 7; count of bases not matched to a gene: 9. This CDR3 has 14 amino acids. DNA for the CDR3: TGTGCCAGCAGCGCGCTTCAGGGGGCCGGTGGCTACACCTTC. Translation: CASSALQGAGGYTF.